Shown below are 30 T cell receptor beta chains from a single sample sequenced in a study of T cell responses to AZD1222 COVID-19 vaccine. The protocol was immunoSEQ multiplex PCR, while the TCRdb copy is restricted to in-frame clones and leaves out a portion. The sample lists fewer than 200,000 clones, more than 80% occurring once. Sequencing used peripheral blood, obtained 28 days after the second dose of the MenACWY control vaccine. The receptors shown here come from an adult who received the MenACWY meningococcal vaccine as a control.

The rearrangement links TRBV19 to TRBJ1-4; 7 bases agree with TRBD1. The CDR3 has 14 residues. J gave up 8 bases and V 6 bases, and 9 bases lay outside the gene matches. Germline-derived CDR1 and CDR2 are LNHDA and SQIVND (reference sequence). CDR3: CASSETGAPEKLFF. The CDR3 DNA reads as TGTGCCAGTAGCGAAACAGGGGCCCCGGAAAAACTGTTTTTT.

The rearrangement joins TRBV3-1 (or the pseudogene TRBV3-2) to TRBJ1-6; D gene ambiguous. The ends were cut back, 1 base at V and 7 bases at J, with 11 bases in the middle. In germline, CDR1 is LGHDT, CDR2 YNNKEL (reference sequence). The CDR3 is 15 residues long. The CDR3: CASSQVDSGNSPLHF. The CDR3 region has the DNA TGTGCCAGCAGCCAAGTCGACTCGGGGAATTCACCCCTCCACTTT.

The CDR3 coding sequence is TGTGCCAGCAGCCCGGGGAGGAATCAGCCCCAGCATTTT. Protein sequence: CASSPGRNQPQHF. J is TRBJ1-5 and V is TRBV7-3, with D unclear. This CDR3 is 13 amino acids long. V was shortened by 5 bases and J by 4 bases, with 9 bases between the two germline ends. Germline CDR1 reads SGHTA; CDR2 reads FQGTGA.

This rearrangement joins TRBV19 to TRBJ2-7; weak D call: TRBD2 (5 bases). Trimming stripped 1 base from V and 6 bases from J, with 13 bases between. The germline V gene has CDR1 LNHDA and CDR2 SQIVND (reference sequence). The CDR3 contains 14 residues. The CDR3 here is CASSIAFLGGEQYF. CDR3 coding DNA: TGTGCCAGTAGTATAGCCTTCCTTGGAGGCGAGCAGTACTTC.

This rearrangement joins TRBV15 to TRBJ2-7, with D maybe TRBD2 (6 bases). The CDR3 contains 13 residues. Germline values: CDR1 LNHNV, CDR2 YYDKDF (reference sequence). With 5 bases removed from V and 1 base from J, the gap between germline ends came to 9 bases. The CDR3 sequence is CATSHAGSYEQYF. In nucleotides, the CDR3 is TGTGCCACCAGCCACGCGGGGTCCTACGAGCAGTACTTC.

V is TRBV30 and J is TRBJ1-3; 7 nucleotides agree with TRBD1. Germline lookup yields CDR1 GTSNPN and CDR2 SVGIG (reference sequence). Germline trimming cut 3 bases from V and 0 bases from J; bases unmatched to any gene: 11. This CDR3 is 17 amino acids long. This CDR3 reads CAWSHDRASSSGNTIYF. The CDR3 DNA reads TGTGCCTGGAGCCACGACAGGGCCTCATCCTCTGGAAACACCATATATTTT.

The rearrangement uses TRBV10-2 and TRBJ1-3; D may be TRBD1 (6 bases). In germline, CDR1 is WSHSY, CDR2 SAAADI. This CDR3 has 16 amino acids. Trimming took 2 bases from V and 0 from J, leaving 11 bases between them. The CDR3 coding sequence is TGCGCCAGCAGTGAGGGGGGGGCCTTCTCTGGAAACACCATATATTTT. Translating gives CASSEGGAFSGNTIYF.

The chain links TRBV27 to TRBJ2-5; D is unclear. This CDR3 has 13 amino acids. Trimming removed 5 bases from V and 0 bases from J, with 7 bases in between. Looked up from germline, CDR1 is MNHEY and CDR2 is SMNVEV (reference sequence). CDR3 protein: CASSLRYQETQYF. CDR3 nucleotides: TGTGCCAGCAGTCTTAGGTACCAAGAGACCCAGTACTTC.

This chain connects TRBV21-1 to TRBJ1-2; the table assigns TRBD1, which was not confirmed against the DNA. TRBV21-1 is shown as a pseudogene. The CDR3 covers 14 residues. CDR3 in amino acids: CASSLTGDGYGYTF. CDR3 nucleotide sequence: TGTGCCAGCAGCCTGACAGGGGATGGCTATGGCTACACCTTC.

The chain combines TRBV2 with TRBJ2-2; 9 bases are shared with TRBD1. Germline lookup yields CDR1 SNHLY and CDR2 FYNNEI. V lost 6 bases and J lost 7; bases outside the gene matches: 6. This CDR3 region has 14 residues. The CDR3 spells CASREQGARGELFF. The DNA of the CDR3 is TGTGCCAGCAGGGAACAGGGGGCGCGCGGGGAGCTGTTTTTT.

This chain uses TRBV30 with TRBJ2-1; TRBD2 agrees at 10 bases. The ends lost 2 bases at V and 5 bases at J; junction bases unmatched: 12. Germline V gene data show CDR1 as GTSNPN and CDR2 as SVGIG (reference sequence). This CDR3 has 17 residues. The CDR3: CAWSTGGSGRTNNEQFF. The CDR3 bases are TGTGCCTGGAGTACCGGGGGTAGCGGGAGGACGAACAATGAGCAGTTCTTC.

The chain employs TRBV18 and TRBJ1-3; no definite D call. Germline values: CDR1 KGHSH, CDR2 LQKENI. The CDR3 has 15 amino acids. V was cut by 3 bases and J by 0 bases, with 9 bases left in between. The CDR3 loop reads CASSPLASSGNTIYF. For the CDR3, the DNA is TGTGCCAGCTCACCTCTGGCGAGCTCTGGAAACACCATATATTTT.

CDR3 amino acids: CAISPGTSGSTGELFF. The CDR3 region has the DNA TGTGCCATCAGTCCCGGGACTAGCGGGAGTACCGGGGAGCTGTTTTTT. V usage is TRBV10-3 and J usage is TRBJ2-2; 14 nucleotides agree with TRBD2. V trimming: 5 bases; J trimming: 5 bases; junction bases outside the gene matches: 4. The V gene's germline CDR1 is ENHRY and CDR2 SYGVKD. The CDR3 is 16 residues long.

This CDR3 reads CASSSPGAGYEEQYF. The CDR3 bases are TGTGCCAGCAGTTCCCCAGGGGCTGGGTACGAGGAGCAGTACTTC. This sequence joins TRBV28 and TRBJ2-7; D possibly corresponds to TRBD1 (6 bases). Trimming took off 4 bases at V and 7 bases at J, with 20 bases between the two ends. Germline lookup yields CDR1 MDHEN and CDR2 SYDVKM. CDR3 size: 15 residues.

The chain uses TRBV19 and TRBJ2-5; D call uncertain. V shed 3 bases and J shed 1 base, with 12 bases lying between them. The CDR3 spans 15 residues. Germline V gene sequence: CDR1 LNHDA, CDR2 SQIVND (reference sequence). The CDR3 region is CASSISVASQETQYF. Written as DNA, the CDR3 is TGTGCCAGTAGTATCTCTGTGGCGTCCCAAGAGACCCAGTACTTC. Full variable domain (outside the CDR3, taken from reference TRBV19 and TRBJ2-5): DGGITQSPKYLFRKEGQNVTLSCEQNLNHDAMYWYRQDPGQGLRLIYYSQIVNDFQKGDIAEGYSVSREKKESFPLTVTSAQKNPTAFYLCASSISVASQETQYFGPGTRLLVL.

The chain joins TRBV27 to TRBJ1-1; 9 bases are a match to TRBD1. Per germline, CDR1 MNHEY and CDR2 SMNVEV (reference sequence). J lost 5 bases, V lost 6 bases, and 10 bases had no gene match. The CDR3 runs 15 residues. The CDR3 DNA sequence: TGTGCCAGCAGCCAACAGACAGGGGGAGGGACTGAAGCTTTCTTT. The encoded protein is CASSQQTGGGTEAFF.

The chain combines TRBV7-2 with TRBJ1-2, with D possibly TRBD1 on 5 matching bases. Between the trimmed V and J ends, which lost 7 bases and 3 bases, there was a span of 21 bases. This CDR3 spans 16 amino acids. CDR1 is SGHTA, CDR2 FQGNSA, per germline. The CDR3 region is CASTLRAGQAYYGYTF. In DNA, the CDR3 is TGTGCCAGCACTCTTAGGGCAGGGCAAGCGTACTATGGCTACACCTTC.

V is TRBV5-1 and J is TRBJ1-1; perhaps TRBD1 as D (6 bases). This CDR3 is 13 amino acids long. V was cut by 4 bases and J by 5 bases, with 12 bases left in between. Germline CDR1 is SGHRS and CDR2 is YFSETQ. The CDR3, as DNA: TGCGCCAGCAGCGTCACAGGGTCAACTGAAGCTTTCTTT. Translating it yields CASSVTGSTEAFF. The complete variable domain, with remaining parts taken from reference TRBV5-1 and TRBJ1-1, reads KAGVTQTPRYLIKTRGQQVTLSCSPISGHRSVSWYQQTPGQGLQFLFEYFSETQRNKGNFPGRFSGRQFSNSRSEMNVSTLELGDSALYLCASSVTGSTEAFFGQGTRLTVV.

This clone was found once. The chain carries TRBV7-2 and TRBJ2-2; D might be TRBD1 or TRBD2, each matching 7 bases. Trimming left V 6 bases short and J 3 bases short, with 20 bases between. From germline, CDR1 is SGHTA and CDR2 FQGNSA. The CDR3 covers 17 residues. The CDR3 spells CASRREGALRDTGELFF. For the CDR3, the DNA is TGTGCCAGCAGGAGGGAGGGGGCGTTAAGGGACACCGGGGAGCTGTTTTTT.

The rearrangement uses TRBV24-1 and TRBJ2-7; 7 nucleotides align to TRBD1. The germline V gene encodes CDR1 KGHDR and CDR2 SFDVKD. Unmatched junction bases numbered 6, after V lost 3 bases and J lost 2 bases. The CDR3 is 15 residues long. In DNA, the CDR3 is TGTGCCACCAGTGATGGGACAGTCCCCCCCTACGAGCAGTACTTC. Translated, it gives CATSDGTVPPYEQYF.

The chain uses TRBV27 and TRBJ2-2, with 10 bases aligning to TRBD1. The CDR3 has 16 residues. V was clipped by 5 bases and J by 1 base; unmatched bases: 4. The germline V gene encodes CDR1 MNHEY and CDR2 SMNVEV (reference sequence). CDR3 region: CASSPDRGRNTGELFF. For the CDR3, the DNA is TGTGCCAGCAGTCCCGACAGGGGGCGGAACACCGGGGAGCTGTTTTTT.

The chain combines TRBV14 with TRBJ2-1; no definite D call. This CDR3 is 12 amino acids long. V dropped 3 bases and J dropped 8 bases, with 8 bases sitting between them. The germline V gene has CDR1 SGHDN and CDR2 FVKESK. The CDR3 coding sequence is TGTGCCAGCAGCCACCCTAGATATGAGCAGTTCTTC. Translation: CASSHPRYEQFF.

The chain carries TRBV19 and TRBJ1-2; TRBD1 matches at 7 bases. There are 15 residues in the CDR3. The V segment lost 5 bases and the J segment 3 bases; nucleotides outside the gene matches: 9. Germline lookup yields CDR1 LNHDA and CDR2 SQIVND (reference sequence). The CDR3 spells CASSLNRDSYYGYTF. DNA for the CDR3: TGTGCCAGTAGTCTGAACCGGGACAGCTACTATGGCTACACCTTC.

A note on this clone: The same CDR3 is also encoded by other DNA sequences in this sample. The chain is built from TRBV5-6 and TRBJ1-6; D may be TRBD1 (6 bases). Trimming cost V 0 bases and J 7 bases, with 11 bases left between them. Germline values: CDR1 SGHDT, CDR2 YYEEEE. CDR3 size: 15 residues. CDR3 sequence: CASSLGQGHNSPLHF. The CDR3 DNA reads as TGTGCCAGCAGCTTGGGTCAGGGACACAATTCACCCCTCCACTTT.

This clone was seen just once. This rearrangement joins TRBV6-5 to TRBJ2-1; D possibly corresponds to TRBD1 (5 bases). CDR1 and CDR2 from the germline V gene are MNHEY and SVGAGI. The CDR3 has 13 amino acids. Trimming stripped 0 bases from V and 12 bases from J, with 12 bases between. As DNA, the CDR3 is TGTGCCAGCAGTTACTCTCGCAGGGCTGTGCAGTTCTTC. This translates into CASSYSRRAVQFF.

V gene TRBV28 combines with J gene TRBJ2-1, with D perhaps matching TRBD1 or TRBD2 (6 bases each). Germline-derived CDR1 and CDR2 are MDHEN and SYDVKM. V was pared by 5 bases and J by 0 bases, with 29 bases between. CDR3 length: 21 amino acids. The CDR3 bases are TGTGCCAGCAGTGTGTCCTTAGGAGGGGGTAGCGCCCAAGTCTCCTACAATGAGCAGTTCTTC. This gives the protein CASSVSLGGGSAQVSYNEQFF. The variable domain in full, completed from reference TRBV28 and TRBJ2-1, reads DVKVTQSSRYLVKRTGEKVFLECVQDMDHENMFWYRQDPGLGLRLIYFSYDVKMKEKGDIPEGYSVSREKKERFSLILESASTNQTSMYLCASSVSLGGGSAQVSYNEQFFGPGTRLTVL.

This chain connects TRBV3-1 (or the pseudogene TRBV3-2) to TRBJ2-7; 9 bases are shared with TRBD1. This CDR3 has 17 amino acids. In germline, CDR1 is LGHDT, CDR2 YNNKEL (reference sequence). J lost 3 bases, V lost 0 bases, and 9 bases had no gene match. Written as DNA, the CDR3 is TGTGCCAGCAGCCAAGATCCCTCAGGACAGGGGAACTACGAGCAGTACTTC. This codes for CASSQDPSGQGNYEQYF.

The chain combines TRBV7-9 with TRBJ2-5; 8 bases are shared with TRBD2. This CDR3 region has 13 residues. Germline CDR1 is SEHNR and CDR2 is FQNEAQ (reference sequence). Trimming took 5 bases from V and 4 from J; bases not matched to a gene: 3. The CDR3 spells CASSKGTRETQYF. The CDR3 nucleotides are TGTGCCAGCAGCAAAGGGACTAGAGAGACCCAGTACTTC. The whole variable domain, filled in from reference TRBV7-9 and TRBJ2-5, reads DTGVSQNPRHKITKRGQNVTFRCDPISEHNRLYWYRQTLGQGPEFLTYFQNEAQLEKSRLLSDRFSAERPKGSFSTLEIQRTEQGDSAMYLCASSKGTRETQYFGPGTRLLVL.

In DNA form, the CDR3 reads TGCAGCGTTGGACAGGGACCGGGGCAGCCCCAGCATTTT. It translates to CSVGQGPGQPQHF. This rearrangement joins TRBV29-1 to TRBJ1-5, with 7 bases aligning to TRBD1. This CDR3 has 13 amino acids. Germline CDR1 is SQVTM and CDR2 is ANQGSEA. The V gene end was trimmed by 4 bases and the J gene end by 7 bases; junction bases not matched to a gene: 7.

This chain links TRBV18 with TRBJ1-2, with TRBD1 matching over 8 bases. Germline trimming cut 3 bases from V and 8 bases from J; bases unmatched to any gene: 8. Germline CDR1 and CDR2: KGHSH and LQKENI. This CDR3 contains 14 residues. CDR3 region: CASSPDTGGGGYTF. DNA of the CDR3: TGTGCCAGCTCACCGGATACAGGGGGAGGCGGCTACACCTTC.